The rows below give T cell receptor beta chains drawn from one sample of a study of graft-versus-host responses after intestinal transplantation. What these receptors recognize is not known. Only in-frame clones appear in the TCRdb table, and some are missing; sequencing was by immunoSEQ multiplex PCR. This table has approximately 86,000 clones, under 95% appearing once. The sample in question was unstimulated CD8+ T cells sorted from spleen or lymph node cells, obtained before transplant. These receptors were obtained from a human donor who was the organ donor for an intestinal transplant. Each CDR3 is given with its conserved first and last residue. A D gene is named only where the DNA matches it firmly. Clone size is shown for a subset of rows, as once, few, many or a class of expanded clone.

V	size	J	D	CDR3	DNA
TRBV10-3	-	TRBJ2-3	-	CAISTSSGTDTQYF	TGTGCCATCAGCACTAGCTCTGGCACAGATACGCAGTATTTT
TRBV7-2	-	TRBJ1-2	-	CASSFRDFGYGYTF	TGTGCCAGCAGCTTCAGGGATTTTGGCTATGGCTACACCTTC
TRBV7-6	-	TRBJ2-7	TRBD1	CASSFGTGVDEQYF	TGTGCCAGCAGCTTCGGGACAGGGGTTGACGAGCAGTACTTC
TRBV5-5	-	TRBJ1-2	-	CASSHDRIYGYTF	TGTGCCAGCAGCCATGACAGGATCTATGGCTACACCTTC
TRBV28	-	TRBJ2-5	TRBD2	CASSFPTSGGAETQYF	TGTGCCAGCAGTTTCCCGACTAGCGGGGGGGCGGAGACCCAGTACTTC
TRBV7-2	-	TRBJ1-1	-	CASSLKVFRGGDGVEAFF	TGTGCCAGCAGCTTAAAGGTCTTTCGTGGCGGAGACGGGGTTGAAGCTTTCTTT
TRBV9	-	TRBJ2-2	-	CASSVEGLGNTGELFF	TGTGCCAGCAGCGTAGAGGGACTGGGGAACACCGGGGAGCTGTTTTTT
TRBV4-1	-	TRBJ1-3	-	CASSQLSVGLSGNTIYF	TGCGCCAGCAGCCAGCTCTCCGTGGGCCTCTCTGGAAACACCATATATTTT
TRBV27	-	TRBJ2-5	-	CASSSGGTQYF	TGTGCCAGCAGCTCCGGGGGGACCCAGTACTTC
TRBV29-1	-	TRBJ1-2	TRBD1	CSVEDRDYTF	TGCAGCGTTGAGGACAGGGACTACACCTTC
TRBV18	-	TRBJ2-5	-	CASSPPQDKVYQETQYF	TGTGCCAGCTCACCTCCCCAAGACAAGGTGTACCAAGAGACCCAGTACTTC
TRBV7-3	-	TRBJ2-1	TRBD1	CASSLIGTANEQFF	TGTGCCAGCAGCTTAATAGGGACAGCCAATGAGCAGTTCTTC
TRBV5-1	-	TRBJ1-1	TRBD1	CASSEDRELPEAFF	TGCGCCAGCAGCGAGGACAGGGAACTCCCCGAAGCTTTCTTT
TRBV9	-	TRBJ2-3	TRBD2	CASSPPSGGAVDTQYF	TGTGCCAGCAGCCCTCCCAGCGGGGGGGCTGTAGATACGCAGTATTTT
TRBV5-4	-	TRBJ2-1	-	CASSLDGEQFF	TGTGCCAGCAGCTTGGACGGTGAGCAGTTCTTC
TRBV7-8	-	TRBJ2-3	-	CASSSPVDGGLGTDTQYF	TGTGCCAGCAGCTCCCCCGTAGATGGAGGGCTCGGCACAGATACGCAGTATTTT
TRBV14	-	TRBJ2-5	-	CASSQGQPQETQYF	TGTGCCAGCAGCCAAGGACAGCCTCAAGAGACCCAGTACTTC
TRBV29-1	-	TRBJ2-1	TRBD1	CFGQGADEQFF	TGCTTCGGACAGGGGGCGGATGAGCAGTTCTTC
TRBV4-1	once	TRBJ2-7	-	CASSLQGTYEQYF	TGCGCCAGCAGCCTACAGGGTACCTACGAGCAGTACTTC
TRBV4-3	-	TRBJ1-1	-	CASSQAGREAFF	TGCGCCAGCAGCCAAGCGGGGAGAGAAGCTTTCTTT
TRBV4-3	-	TRBJ2-7	TRBD1	CASSLGTGTSYEQYF	TGCGCCAGCAGCCTTGGGACAGGGACTTCTTACGAGCAGTACTTC
TRBV19	-	TRBJ2-7	TRBD2	CASSPGLAGPLWDEQYF	TGTGCCAGTAGTCCGGGACTAGCGGGGCCCCTCTGGGACGAGCAGTACTTC
TRBV9	-	TRBJ2-7	-	CASSVAEGYEQYF	TGTGCCAGCAGCGTAGCTGAGGGCTACGAGCAGTACTTC